This entry lists 30 T cell receptor beta chains sequenced from one sample in a study of radiation and T cells in renal cell carcinoma. Data came from immunoSEQ multiplex PCR; TCRdb stores just in-frame clones and leaves some out. The profile shows about 130,000 clones, 88% of them singletons. The time point was: baseline pretreatment blood. The treatment is: 15 Gy SBRT to primary tumor, nephrectomy 4 weeks later. The specimen comprised blood, sampled from a patient whose treatment included radiotherapy and nephrectomy. All receptors come from a woman aged 45-65 years with renal cell carcinoma.

The chain links TRBV19 to TRBJ1-2, with TRBD1 as a possible D gene (6 bases). V was pared by 7 bases and J by 2 bases, with 23 bases between. The CDR3 extends over 17 amino acids. In germline, CDR1 is LNHDA, CDR2 SQIVND (reference sequence). CDR3 sequence: CASTPLMGPGTNYGYTF. In DNA, the CDR3 is TGTGCCAGTACCCCCCTTATGGGACCCGGGACAAACTATGGCTACACCTTC.

This rearrangement joins TRBV6-5 to TRBJ1-5, with 7 bases aligning to TRBD1. Germline lookup yields CDR1 MNHEY and CDR2 SVGAGI. The CDR3 has 16 amino acids. V lost 2 bases, J lost 5 bases, and 9 bases stayed unmatched. The CDR3 bases are TGTGCCAGCAGTTACCTTGGGGGCAGGGGGGATCAGCCCCAGCATTTT. This encodes CASSYLGGRGDQPQHF.

This chain uses TRBV7-9 with TRBJ1-5; D gene ambiguous. Germline V gene data show CDR1 as SEHNR and CDR2 as FQNEAQ (reference sequence). This CDR3 has 12 residues. Trimming left V 1 base short and J 6 bases short, with 4 bases between. This CDR3 reads CASSLVTQPQHF. The CDR3 region has the DNA TGTGCCAGCAGCTTAGTTACTCAGCCCCAGCATTTT.

The chain uses TRBV7-2 and TRBJ2-6; TRBD2 might be the D (6 bases). V was clipped by 5 bases and J by 1 base, with 12 bases between them. The germline V gene has CDR1 SGHTA and CDR2 FQGNSA. The CDR3 spans 16 residues. CDR3 DNA: TGTGCCAGCAGCCGACGGGGGATATCTGGGGCCAACGTCCTGACTTTC. This gives the protein CASSRRGISGANVLTF.

The chain couples TRBV7-9 to TRBJ1-1; D not certain. V was pared by 3 bases and J by 2 bases, with 4 bases between. This CDR3 spans 12 amino acids. CDR1 SEHNR and CDR2 FQNEAQ come from the germline V gene (reference sequence). The CDR3 region has the DNA TGTGCCAGCAGCTTCAGTAACACTGAAGCTTTCTTT. Encoded protein: CASSFSNTEAFF.

The chain carries TRBV6-5 and TRBJ1-2; no definite D call. Germline CDR1 is MNHEY and CDR2 is SVGAGI. The CDR3 length is 13 residues. Trimming removed 8 bases at V and 8 bases at J, with 18 bases between. CDR3 residues: CASGQQASKGYTF. The CDR3 DNA follows: TGTGCCAGCGGGCAGCAGGCTAGTAAGGGCTACACCTTC.

This chain uses TRBV7-9 with TRBJ1-3, with D maybe TRBD1 (5 bases). Germline V lookup: CDR1 SEHNR, CDR2 FQNEAQ (reference sequence). CDR3 size: 13 residues. V was trimmed by 5 bases and J by 11 bases, leaving 16 bases between them. The CDR3 region is CASSASRQWAIYF. CDR3 sequence (DNA): TGTGCCAGCAGCGCCTCCCGACAGTGGGCCATATATTTT.

The rearrangement links TRBV18 to TRBJ1-4; a possible D gene is TRBD1 (5 bases). Germline V gene data show CDR1 as KGHSH and CDR2 as LQKENI. This CDR3 comprises 16 residues. V dropped 6 bases and J dropped 7 bases, with 21 bases sitting between them. The CDR3 nucleotides are TGTGCCAGCTCCCAGGACGGGGGGAGGCGTGGTGAAAAACTGTTTTTT. Residues: CASSQDGGRRGEKLFF.

This chain connects TRBV10-3 to TRBJ1-4; D gene ambiguous. Between the trimmed V and J ends, which lost 7 bases and 8 bases, there was a span of 14 bases. This CDR3 region has 13 residues. Germline V gene data show CDR1 as ENHRY and CDR2 as SYGVKD. As DNA, the CDR3 is TGTGCCATCAACGGGGATCCGGAGGAAAAACTGTTTTTT. Translation: CAINGDPEEKLFF.

The chain combines TRBV5-1 with TRBJ1-1; D perhaps matches TRBD1 (5 bases). CDR1 is SGHRS and CDR2 is YFSETQ in the germline V gene. The CDR3 length is 14 residues. Trimming pared 0 bases from V and 4 bases from J, leaving 10 bases between. CDR3 nucleotides: TGCGCCAGCAGCTTGGGGACAACTACCACTGAAGCTTTCTTT. This encodes CASSLGTTTTEAFF.

The genes are TRBV9 and TRBJ2-1; D is uncertain. CDR1 is SGDLS and CDR2 is YYNGEE in the germline V gene. V lost 6 bases and J lost 5, with 12 bases in between. The CDR3 runs to 13 residues. As DNA, the CDR3 is TGTGCCAGCAATGGGAACGGGCACAATGAGCAGTTCTTC. Its protein product is CASNGNGHNEQFF.

This chain uses TRBV5-5 with TRBJ1-5; 10 nucleotides line up with TRBD1. V was clipped by 4 bases and J by 6 bases; unmatched bases: 10. This CDR3 region has 16 residues. Germline CDR1 is SGHKS and CDR2 is YYEKEE (reference sequence). This CDR3 reads CASSPTGTGVGQPQHF. As DNA, the CDR3 is TGTGCCAGCAGCCCTACGGGGACAGGGGTGGGTCAGCCCCAGCATTTT.

V usage is TRBV19 and J usage is TRBJ1-1; TRBD1 matches at 8 bases. From germline, CDR1 is LNHDA and CDR2 SQIVND (reference sequence). The CDR3 sequence is 14 residues long. After removal of 5 bases from V and 3 bases from J, the junction contained 5 bases not matched to a gene. This CDR3 is CASSPRTGYTEAFF. DNA of the CDR3: TGTGCCAGTAGTCCCAGGACAGGGTACACTGAAGCTTTCTTT.

The sample holds a few counts of this clone. This chain joins TRBV7-9 and TRBJ1-2; D perhaps matches TRBD1 (6 bases). V lost 3 bases and J 2 bases, leaving 10 bases between the germline ends. The CDR3 runs 14 residues. Germline assignment: CDR1 SEHNR and CDR2 FQNEAQ (reference sequence). CDR3 coding DNA: TGTGCCAGCAGCTTGACGGGGGCCAACTATGGCTACACCTTC. Its translation: CASSLTGANYGYTF.

V is TRBV6-5 and J is TRBJ2-7, with TRBD2 as a possible D gene (5 bases). V was trimmed by 6 bases and J by 2 bases, leaving 11 bases between them. The CDR3 spans 13 residues. Looked up from germline, CDR1 is MNHEY and CDR2 is SVGAGI. The CDR3 region is CASSTPGAYEQYF. Here the CDR3 DNA reads TGTGCCAGCAGCACACCCGGGGCCTACGAGCAGTACTTC.

This clone occurred a few times. CDR3 nucleotides: TGTGCCTGGAGTAGACAGGGTGGCACTGAAGCTTTCTTT. It yields the protein CAWSRQGGTEAFF. The chain combines TRBV30 with TRBJ1-1, with 7 bases fitting TRBD1. V trimming: 2 bases; J trimming: 4 bases; junction bases outside the gene matches: 4. The CDR3 spans 13 residues. Germline assignment: CDR1 GTSNPN and CDR2 SVGIG (reference sequence).

This chain links TRBV6-6 with TRBJ1-1, with no clear D. The CDR3 consists of 8 residues. The V end was cut by 9 bases, the J end by 11 bases, with 7 bases between. Germline V gene lookup returns CDR1 MNHNY and CDR2 SVGAGI (reference sequence). CDR3 sequence (DNA): TGTGCCAGGGTTGAGGCTTTCTTT. This translates into CARVEAFF.

The chain employs TRBV7-9 and TRBJ2-3, with TRBD2 identical over 9 bases. This CDR3 is built from 17 residues. CDR1 SEHNR and CDR2 FQNEAQ come from the germline V gene (reference sequence). The ends lost 5 bases at V and 1 base at J; junction bases unmatched: 10. The CDR3 DNA reads as TGTGCCAGCAGCGGAATTCTGGGCGGGGGGGGCACAGATACGCAGTATTTT. Translation: CASSGILGGGGTDTQYF.

V and J are TRBV19 and TRBJ2-3; a weak D match, TRBD2 (6 bases). Trimming removed 8 bases at V and 4 bases at J, with 16 bases between. CDR3 length: 14 amino acids. CDR1 and CDR2 (germline): LNHDA, SQIVND (reference sequence). The CDR3 protein is CASVPGVGADTQYF. CDR3 bases: TGTGCCAGTGTCCCGGGGGTTGGGGCAGATACGCAGTATTTT.

This clone has only a few counts. This chain uses TRBV7-9 with TRBJ2-6; D unresolved. The CDR3 covers 17 residues. V lost 5 bases, J lost 0 bases, and 14 bases lay in between. Germline CDR1 and CDR2: SEHNR and FQNEAQ (reference sequence). CDR3 in amino acids: CASSLQSKASGANVLTF. The CDR3 bases are TGTGCCAGCAGCCTCCAATCCAAGGCCTCTGGGGCCAACGTCCTGACTTTC. The full variable domain, with the rest looked up from reference TRBV7-9 and TRBJ2-6, is DTGVSQNPRHKITKRGQNVTFRCDPISEHNRLYWYRQTLGQGPEFLTYFQNEAQLEKSRLLSDRFSAERPKGSFSTLEIQRTEQGDSAMYLCASSLQSKASGANVLTFGAGSRLTVL.

The chain links TRBV6-4 to TRBJ1-1, with unresolved D. Germline values: CDR1 MRHNA, CDR2 SNTAGT. The CDR3 consists of 13 residues. Trimming removed 4 bases from V and 2 bases from J, with 8 bases in between. The CDR3 sequence is CASSAGQNTEAFF. In DNA, the CDR3 is TGTGCCAGCAGTGCCGGGCAAAACACTGAAGCTTTCTTT.

This clone came up once. The chain employs TRBV11-2 and TRBJ1-5, with a tentative D call TRBD1 (6 bases). V lost 5 bases to trimming and J lost 5 bases, with 10 bases between them. This CDR3 has 13 amino acids. The germline CDR1 and CDR2 sequences are SGHAT and FQNNGV. The CDR3 protein is CASSPNRDQPQHF. The DNA of the CDR3 is TGTGCCAGCAGCCCAAACAGGGATCAGCCCCAGCATTTT.

The DNA of the CDR3 is TGCGCCAGCAGCCTCAGGACAGGGGATAATTCACCCCTCCACTTT. Its protein is CASSLRTGDNSPLHF. The chain recombines TRBV5-1 with TRBJ1-6; 9 bases agree with TRBD1. V gave up 4 bases and J gave up 5 bases; unmatched junction bases: 4. Germline CDR1 is SGHRS and CDR2 is YFSETQ. This CDR3 has 15 amino acids.

The J gene is TRBJ2-3, the V gene TRBV28; 14 bases align to TRBD2. CDR1 and CDR2 (germline): MDHEN, SYDVKM. The CDR3 spans 15 residues. Trimming took 6 bases from V and 3 from J; bases not matched to a gene: 2. CDR3 sequence: CASRTSGGATDTQYF. The CDR3 DNA is TGTGCCAGCAGGACTAGCGGGGGGGCGACAGATACGCAGTATTTT.

The chain recombines TRBV19 with TRBJ1-5; D ambiguous. The CDR3 consists of 13 residues. CDR1 and CDR2 from the germline V gene are LNHDA and SQIVND (reference sequence). V was shortened by 5 bases and J by 2 bases, with 7 bases between the two germline ends. As DNA, the CDR3 is TGTGCCAGTAGTCTCCAGGGCAATCAGCCCCAGCATTTT. This translates into CASSLQGNQPQHF.

The genes are TRBV19 and TRBJ2-1; 11 bases align to TRBD2. J gave up 7 bases and V 2 bases, and 13 bases lay outside the gene matches. Germline CDR1 and CDR2: LNHDA and SQIVND (reference sequence). This CDR3 region has 18 residues. CDR3 region: CASSILAGGLSGRNEQFF. The CDR3 bases are TGTGCCAGTAGTATACTAGCGGGGGGCCTTTCGGGGAGGAATGAGCAGTTCTTC. Based on the CDR3 plus reference TRBV19 and TRBJ2-1, the full variable domain is DGGITQSPKYLFRKEGQNVTLSCEQNLNHDAMYWYRQDPGQGLRLIYYSQIVNDFQKGDIAEGYSVSREKKESFPLTVTSAQKNPTAFYLCASSILAGGLSGRNEQFFGPGTRLTVL.

V is TRBV18 and J is TRBJ2-3; D is perhaps TRBD1 (6 bases). The CDR3 contains 13 residues. Germline-derived CDR1 and CDR2 are KGHSH and LQKENI. V was trimmed by 6 bases and J by 3 bases, leaving 10 bases between them. The CDR3 DNA follows: TGTGCCAGCTCCCCTCAGGGGACAGATACGCAGTATTTT. It specifies CASSPQGTDTQYF.

V and J are TRBV5-1 and TRBJ1-2, with D tentatively TRBD1 (6 bases). CDR1 is SGHRS, CDR2 YFSETQ, per germline. This CDR3 has 16 residues. Trimming shortened V by 0 bases and J by 3 bases, and 15 bases separated the two germline ends. CDR3 amino acids: CASSLGSNRVDYGYTF. The CDR3 DNA reads as TGCGCCAGCAGCTTGGGGTCTAACAGGGTAGACTATGGCTACACCTTC.

The chain recombines TRBV6-5 with TRBJ2-3, with a weak D call TRBD2 (7 bases). The CDR3 runs to 15 residues. CDR1 and CDR2 from the germline V gene are MNHEY and SVGAGI. Trimming stripped 6 bases from V and 0 bases from J, with 13 bases between. Here the CDR3 reads CASRRGAGSTDTQYF. CDR3 in DNA: TGTGCCAGCAGACGGGGGGCAGGGAGCACAGATACGCAGTATTTT.

J is TRBJ1-6 and V is TRBV7-2; D remains ambiguous. Germline V gene lookup returns CDR1 SGHTA and CDR2 FQGNSA. The CDR3 covers 15 residues. Trimming shortened V by 6 bases and J by 9 bases, and 18 bases separated the two germline ends. CDR3 DNA sequence: TGTGCCAGCAGGGGAAGCACCTACCCCTCTTCACCCCTCCACTTT. Protein product: CASRGSTYPSSPLHF.